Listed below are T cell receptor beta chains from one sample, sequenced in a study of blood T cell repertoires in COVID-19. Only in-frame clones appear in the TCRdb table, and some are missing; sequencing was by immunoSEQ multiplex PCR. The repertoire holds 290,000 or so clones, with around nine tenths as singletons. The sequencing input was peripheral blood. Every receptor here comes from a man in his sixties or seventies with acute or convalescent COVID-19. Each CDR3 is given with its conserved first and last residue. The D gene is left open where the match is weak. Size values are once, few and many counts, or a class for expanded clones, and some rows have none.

CASSESGGSYEQYF	TGTGCCAGCAGTGAAAGCGGGGGTTCCTACGAGCAGTACTTC	TRBV6-1	TRBJ2-7	-	TRBD2
CASSATSGAETQYF	TGTGCCAGCAGTGCCACTAGCGGCGCGGAGACCCAGTACTTC	TRBV25-1	TRBJ2-5	-	TRBD2
CASSSTAGVYEQYF	TGTGCCAGCAGCTCCACTGCGGGAGTCTACGAGCAGTACTTC	TRBV7-2	TRBJ2-7	-	TRBD2
CASSLAGTSGARSYNEQFF	TGTGCCAGCAGCTTAGCCGGGACTAGCGGGGCGAGGTCCTACAATGAGCAGTTCTTC	TRBV7-2	TRBJ2-1	-	TRBD2
CASSSQTRVETQYF	TGTGCCAGCAGTTCCCAGACCAGGGTTGAGACCCAGTACTTC	TRBV28	TRBJ2-5	once	-
CASSLDLRGNYGYTF	TGCGCCAGCAGCTTGGACCTCAGGGGAAACTATGGCTACACCTTC	TRBV5-1	TRBJ1-2	-	-
CASSPNNQPQHF	TGTGCCAGCAGCCCCAACAATCAGCCCCAGCATTTT	TRBV6-6	TRBJ1-5	-	-
CASSTAGVTEAFF	TGCGCCAGCAGCACCGCAGGGGTAACTGAAGCTTTCTTT	TRBV5-1	TRBJ1-1	-	-
CASSETGGNQPQHF	TGTGCCAGCAGTGAGACCGGGGGTAATCAGCCCCAGCATTTT	TRBV6-1	TRBJ1-5	-	-
CAINQGAGRTGELFF	TGCGCCATTAACCAGGGGGCGGGTAGGACCGGGGAGCTGTTTTTT	TRBV10-2	TRBJ2-2	-	TRBD1
CASSLEGQGSYEQYF	TGCGCCAGCAGCTTGGAAGGGCAGGGGAGTTACGAGCAGTACTTC	TRBV5-1	TRBJ2-7	-	-
CSVHSGTGRTEAFF	TGCAGCGTCCACTCCGGGACAGGGCGGACTGAAGCTTTCTTT	TRBV29-1	TRBJ1-1	-	TRBD1
CASSPPTGTYEQYF	TGTGCCAGCTCACCTCCCACAGGGACCTACGAGCAGTACTTC	TRBV18	TRBJ2-7	-	-
CASSVDWSTDTQYF	TGTGCCAGCAGCGTAGACTGGAGCACAGATACGCAGTATTTT	TRBV9	TRBJ2-3	-	-
CASSPTSRTDTQYF	TGTGCCAGCAGTCCTACATCTAGGACAGATACGCAGTATTTT	TRBV3-1/TRBV3-2	TRBJ2-3	-	-
CASSQGGLQPQHF	TGCGCCAGCAGCCAAGGAGGGTTGCAGCCCCAGCATTTT	TRBV4-1	TRBJ1-5	once	-
CATRLAPTGFNEKLFF	TGTGCCACCAGACTCGCCCCGACAGGGTTTAATGAAAAACTGTTTTTT	TRBV15	TRBJ1-4	once	TRBD1
CASSSTRSDRGRTDTQYF	TGTGCCAGCAGCTCGACCCGTTCGGACAGGGGGCGCACAGATACGCAGTATTTT	TRBV7-9	TRBJ2-3	-	TRBD1
CASSYSGTRTYTF	TGTGCCAGCAGTTACTCGGGCACACGCACCTACACCTTC	TRBV6-2/TRBV6-3	TRBJ1-2	-	-
CASSLTSGRNNSPLHF	TGTGCCAGCAGCTTAACGTCTGGCAGGAATAATTCACCCCTCCACTTT	TRBV7-3	TRBJ1-6	-	-
CASSTTGGQETQYF	TGTGCCAGCAGCACCACAGGGGGACAAGAGACCCAGTACTTC	TRBV6-6	TRBJ2-5	-	TRBD1
CASSPLAGGSPLHF	TGTGCCAGCAGTCCCTTAGCCGGGGGTTCACCCCTCCACTTT	TRBV28	TRBJ1-6	-	-
CASSLRQGGLGSGQYF	TGTGCCAGCAGCTTAAGGCAGGGAGGTTTAGGGTCCGGGCAGTACTTC	TRBV7-2	TRBJ2-7	-	-
CASSLGGAGNTIYF	TGTGCCAGCAGCTTAGGGGGGGCTGGAAACACCATATATTTT	TRBV7-2	TRBJ1-3	-	-
CASSVDRGAADTQYF	TGTGCCAGCAGCGTCGACAGGGGGGCCGCAGATACGCAGTATTTT	TRBV4-2	TRBJ2-3	-	TRBD1
CASSEAGALLTDTQYF	TGTGCCAGCAGTGAAGCAGGGGCGTTACTGACAGATACGCAGTATTTT	TRBV2	TRBJ2-3	few	-
CASSLRSQGQSHGELFF	TGCGCCAGCAGCTTGAGGTCCCAGGGTCAGTCGCACGGGGAGCTGTTTTTT	TRBV5-1	TRBJ2-2	-	-
CSFGVGTGGPLTQYF	TGCAGCTTTGGGGTAGGGACAGGGGGGCCACTGACCCAGTACTTC	TRBV29-1	TRBJ2-5	-	TRBD1
CASSLLSAGTEAFF	TGTGCCAGCAGCTTGCTGTCGGCGGGCACTGAAGCTTTCTTT	TRBV5-4	TRBJ1-1	-	-
CASSLNRDWAYEQYF	TGTGCCAGCAGCCTCAACAGGGATTGGGCCTACGAGCAGTACTTC	TRBV7-8	TRBJ2-7	-	-